This T cell receptor (beta chain) stems from a study of identical twins. This clonotype was seen more than once but under ten times. Germline CDR1 is KGHSH and CDR2 is LQKENI. The CDR3 has 15 amino acids. Trimming removed 2 bases at V and 1 base at J, with 10 bases between. MiXCR, applied by TCRdb to the 5' RACE reads, yields one record per CDR3 protein. The data contain about 530,000 distinct CDR3 sequences, 20% to 25% of them singletons. This sample also appeared in a second study, on yellow fever vaccine responses in identical twins.

This chain joins TRBV18 and TRBJ2-3, with D possibly TRBD2 on 5 matching bases. The receptor comes from a woman aged 18 to 35 in good health. Material: CD4+ T cells sorted from blood. CDR3 in amino acids: CASSPTRVGTDTQYF. The CDR3 bases are TGTGCCAGCTCACCAACTAGGGTCGGCACAGATACGCAGTATTTT.